What follows is one TCR beta chain and its context. Original analysis: Cell counts per sample came from amplifying reference gene primers. This table comes from immunoSEQ multiplex PCR, and its TCRdb copy is limited to in-frame clones, with some not included. V and J calls and clone size are as listed in that table; D and trimming were resolved from the DNA. The table includes some 140,000 clones, about four fifths detected once. The data originate from a study of blood T cell repertoires in COVID-19. Across the study: Donors in the United States, Italy and Spain gave samples during acute or convalescent COVID-19. PBMCs, B-cell-depleted T cells, or T cells provided the cDNA or gDNA that made up the material.

The sequence was obtained from a woman aged 55-70 years with active or convalescent COVID-19. Sequenced sample: peripheral blood.

Written as DNA, the CDR3 is TGTGCCAGTAGTCAGAAGATGGGCAGGGGACATGAGCAGTTCTTC. The encoded protein is CASSQKMGRGHEQFF. The chain couples TRBV19 to TRBJ2-1; D may be TRBD1 (6 bases). The V and J ends lost 5 bases and 8 bases respectively, with 19 bases between them. The CDR3 length is 15 residues. In germline, CDR1 is LNHDA, CDR2 SQIVND (reference sequence).